This T cell receptor (beta chain) comes out of a study of OX40 agonist ivuxolimab in advanced cancers. At the level of the study: All patients had ivuxolimab intravenously every 2 weeks at 0.01 to 10 mg/kg. Partial responses occurred in three patients (one hepatocellular carcinoma, two cutaneous melanoma).

With autoimmune disease history or systemic immunosuppression, patients were excluded. With respect to this clone: Its antigen is not known.

Generated by immunoSEQ multiplex PCR, the TCRdb table keeps only in-frame clones and is missing some. The data show around 150,000 clones, 90% seen once. CDR3 size: 13 residues. The germline gives CDR1 MNHEY, CDR2 SVGAGI. Trimming took 2 bases from V and 8 from J, leaving 10 bases between them. Study-wide results and limits: CD8+ T cells were the subset that, on average, had more expanded clones than CD4+.

The rearrangement uses TRBV6-5 and TRBJ1-5; unclear D gene. This TCR was recovered from an adult with an advanced solid tumor such as melanoma, head and neck, liver or kidney cancer. The sample here was CD4+ or CD8+ T cells sorted from blood, taken in a trial of the OX40 agonist ivuxolimab. The CDR3, as DNA: TGTGCCAGCAGTTACAGGGAGTGGGAGCCCCAGCATTTT. Translated, it gives CASSYREWEPQHF.